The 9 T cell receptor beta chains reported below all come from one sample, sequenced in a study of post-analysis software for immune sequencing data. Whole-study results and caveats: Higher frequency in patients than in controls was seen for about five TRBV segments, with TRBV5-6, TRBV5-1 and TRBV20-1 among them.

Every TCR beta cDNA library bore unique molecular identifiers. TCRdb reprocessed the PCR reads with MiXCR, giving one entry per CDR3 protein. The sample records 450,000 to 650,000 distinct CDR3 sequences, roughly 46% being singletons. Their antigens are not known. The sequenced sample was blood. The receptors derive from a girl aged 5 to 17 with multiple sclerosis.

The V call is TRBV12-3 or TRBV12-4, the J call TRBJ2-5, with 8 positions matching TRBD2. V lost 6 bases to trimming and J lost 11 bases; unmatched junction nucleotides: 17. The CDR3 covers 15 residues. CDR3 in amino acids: CASSPPRGGPIKQYF. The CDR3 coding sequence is TGTGCCAGCAGCCCCCCGCGCGGGGGGCCCATCAAGCAGTACTTC.

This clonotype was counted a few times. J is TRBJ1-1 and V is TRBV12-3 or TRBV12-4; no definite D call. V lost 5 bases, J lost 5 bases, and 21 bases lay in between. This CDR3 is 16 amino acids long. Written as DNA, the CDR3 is TGTGCCAGCAGTCCCCTAGGGTTGGCCACGGGAACTGAAGCTTTCTTT. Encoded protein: CASSPLGLATGTEAFF.

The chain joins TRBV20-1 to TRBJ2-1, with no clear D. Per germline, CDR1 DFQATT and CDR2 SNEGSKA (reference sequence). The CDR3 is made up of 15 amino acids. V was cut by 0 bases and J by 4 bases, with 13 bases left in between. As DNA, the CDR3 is TGCAGTGCTAGAGATGGGCCAGCCACTTACAATGAGCAGTTCTTC. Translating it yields CSARDGPATYNEQFF.

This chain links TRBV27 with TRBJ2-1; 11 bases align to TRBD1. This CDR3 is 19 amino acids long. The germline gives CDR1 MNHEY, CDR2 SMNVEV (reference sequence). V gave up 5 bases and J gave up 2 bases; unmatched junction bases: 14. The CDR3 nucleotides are TGTGCCAGCAGTCCGGACAGGGGGCGAGGCTTTAGCCCCTACAATGAGCAGTTCTTC. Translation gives CASSPDRGRGFSPYNEQFF.

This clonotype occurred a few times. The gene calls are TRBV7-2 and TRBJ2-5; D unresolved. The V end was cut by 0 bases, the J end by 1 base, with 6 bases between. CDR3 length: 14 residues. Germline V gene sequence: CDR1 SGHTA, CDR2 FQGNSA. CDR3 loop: CASSLAQAQETQYF. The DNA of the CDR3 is TGTGCCAGCAGCTTAGCGCAGGCCCAAGAGACCCAGTACTTC.

CDR3 nucleotides: TGCGCCAGCAGCTCTGAGGCGGGAAGCCTAGAGACCCAGTACTTC. Amino acid sequence: CASSSEAGSLETQYF. V is TRBV5-1 and J is TRBJ2-5, with TRBD2 as a possible D gene (6 bases). The V gene's germline CDR1 is SGHRS and CDR2 YFSETQ. Between the trimmed V and J ends, which lost 3 bases and 4 bases, there was a span of 16 bases. The CDR3 contains 15 residues. The variable domain in full, completed from reference TRBV5-1 and TRBJ2-5, reads KAGVTQTPRYLIKTRGQQVTLSCSPISGHRSVSWYQQTPGQGLQFLFEYFSETQRNKGNFPGRFSGRQFSNSRSEMNVSTLELGDSALYLCASSSEAGSLETQYFGPGTRLLVL.

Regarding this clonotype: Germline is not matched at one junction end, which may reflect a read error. The DNA for the CDR3 is TGTGCCATTAGTGAGGCGATTCCGGGTCTCTTTACTGAAGCTTTCTTT. It yields the protein CAISEAIPGLFTEAFF. J is TRBJ1-1 and V is TRBV10-3; D not certain. Germline V lookup: CDR1 ENHRY, CDR2 SYGVKD. The CDR3 totals 16 residues.

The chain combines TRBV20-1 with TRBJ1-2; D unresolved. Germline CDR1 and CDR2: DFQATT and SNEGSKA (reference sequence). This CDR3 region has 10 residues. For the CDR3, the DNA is TGCAGAGATAAGGACTATGGCTACACCTTC. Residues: CRDKDYGYTF.

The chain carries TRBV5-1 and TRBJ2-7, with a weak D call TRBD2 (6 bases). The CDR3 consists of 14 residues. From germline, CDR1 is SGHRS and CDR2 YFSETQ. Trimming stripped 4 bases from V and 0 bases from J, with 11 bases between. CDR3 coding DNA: TGCGCCAGCAGCACACACGGGAGCTCCTACGAGCAGTACTTC. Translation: CASSTHGSSYEQYF.